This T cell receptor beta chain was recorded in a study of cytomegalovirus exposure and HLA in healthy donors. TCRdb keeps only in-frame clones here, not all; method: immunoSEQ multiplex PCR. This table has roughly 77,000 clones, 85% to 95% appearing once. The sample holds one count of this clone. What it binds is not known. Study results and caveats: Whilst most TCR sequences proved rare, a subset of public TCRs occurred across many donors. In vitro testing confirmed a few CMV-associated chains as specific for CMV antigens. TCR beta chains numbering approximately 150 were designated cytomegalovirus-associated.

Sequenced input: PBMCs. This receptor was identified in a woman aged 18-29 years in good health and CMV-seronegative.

CDR3: CASNRGLAGEETQYF. CDR3 coding DNA: TGCGCCAGCAACCGAGGACTAGCGGGAGAAGAGACCCAGTACTTC. The chain employs TRBV5-1 and TRBJ2-5, with 13 bases matching TRBD2. The ends lost 6 bases at V and 3 bases at J; junction bases unmatched: 5. Germline V gene sequence: CDR1 SGHRS, CDR2 YFSETQ. The CDR3 extends over 15 amino acids.